A single T cell receptor beta chain is shown here with its context. The CDR3 consists of 15 residues. Trimming took 7 bases from V and 8 from J, leaving 21 bases between them. Germline V lookup: CDR1 MNHNS, CDR2 SASEGT. This entry is derived from a study of regulatory T cells in long-lasting Graves disease. Documented time point: newly diagnosed GD, antithyroid drugs for less than 3 months. PBMC RNA was the source of the TCR library. Arm-PCR of CDR3 regions with iRepertoire HTBI primers generated TCR beta libraries. TCRdb redid the calling of the multiplex PCR reads with MiXCR, one entry per CDR3 protein. The data contain around 400,000 distinct CDR3 sequences, less than 20% of them singletons.

Source: peripheral blood mononuclear cells (PBMCs), taken at new diagnosis, from a patient treated with antithyroid drugs. V and J are TRBV6-1 and TRBJ2-1, with unresolved D. This sequence originates from a female donor with Graves disease. The CDR3 sequence: CASTPFEYVSHEQFF. CDR3 in DNA: TGTGCCAGCACTCCGTTCGAGTACGTTTCGCATGAGCAGTTCTTC.